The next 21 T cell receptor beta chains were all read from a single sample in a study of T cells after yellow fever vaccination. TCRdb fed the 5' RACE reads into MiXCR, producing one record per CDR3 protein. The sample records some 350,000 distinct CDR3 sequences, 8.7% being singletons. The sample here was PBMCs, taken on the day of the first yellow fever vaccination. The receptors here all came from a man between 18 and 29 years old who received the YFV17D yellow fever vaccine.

This chain's CDR3 is CASSLGQDYSGNTIYF. CDR3 in DNA: TGTGCCAGCAGCTTAGGCCAGGACTACTCTGGAAACACCATATATTTT. The chain recombines TRBV7-2 with TRBJ1-3; D unclear. Germline V gene sequence: CDR1 SGHTA, CDR2 FQGNSA. The ends were cut back, 1 base at V and 0 bases at J, with 10 bases in the middle. The CDR3 covers 16 residues.

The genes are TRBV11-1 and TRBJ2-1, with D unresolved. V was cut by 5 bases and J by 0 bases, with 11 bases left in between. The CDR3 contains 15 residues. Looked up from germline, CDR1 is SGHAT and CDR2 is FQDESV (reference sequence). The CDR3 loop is CASSPSRISYNEQFF. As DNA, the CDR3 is TGTGCCAGCAGCCCCTCCAGGATCTCCTACAATGAGCAGTTCTTC.

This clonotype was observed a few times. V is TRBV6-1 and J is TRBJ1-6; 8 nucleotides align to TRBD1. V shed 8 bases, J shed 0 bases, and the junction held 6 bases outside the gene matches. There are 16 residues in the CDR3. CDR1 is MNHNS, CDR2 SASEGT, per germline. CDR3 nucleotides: TGTGCCAGCTCCACAGGGGGGGGCTCCTATAATTCACCCCTCCACTTT. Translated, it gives CASSTGGGSYNSPLHF.

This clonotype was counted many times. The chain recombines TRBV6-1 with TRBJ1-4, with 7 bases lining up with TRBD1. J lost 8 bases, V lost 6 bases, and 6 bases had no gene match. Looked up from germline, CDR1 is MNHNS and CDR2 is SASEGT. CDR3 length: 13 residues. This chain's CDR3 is CASRRGRREKLFF. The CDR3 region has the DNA TGTGCCAGCAGAAGGGGGCGTCGAGAAAAACTGTTTTTT.

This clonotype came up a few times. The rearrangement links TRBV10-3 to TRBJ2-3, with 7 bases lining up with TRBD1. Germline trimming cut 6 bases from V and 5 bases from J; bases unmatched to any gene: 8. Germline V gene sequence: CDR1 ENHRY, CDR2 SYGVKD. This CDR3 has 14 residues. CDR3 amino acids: CAISLTGIRDTQYF. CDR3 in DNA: TGTGCCATCAGCTTGACAGGGATCAGAGATACGCAGTATTTT.

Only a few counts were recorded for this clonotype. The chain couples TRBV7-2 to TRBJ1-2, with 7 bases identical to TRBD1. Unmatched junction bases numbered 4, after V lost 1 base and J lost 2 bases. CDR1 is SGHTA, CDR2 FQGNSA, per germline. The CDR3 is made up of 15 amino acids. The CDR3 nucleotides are TGTGCCAGCAGCTTAGTTCAGGGGGTAAACTATGGCTACACCTTC. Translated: CASSLVQGVNYGYTF.

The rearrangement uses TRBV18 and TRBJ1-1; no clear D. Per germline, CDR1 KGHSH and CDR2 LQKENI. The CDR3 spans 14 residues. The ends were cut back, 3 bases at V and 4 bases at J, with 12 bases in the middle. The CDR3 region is CASSPLQEGTEAFF. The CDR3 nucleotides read TGTGCCAGCTCACCCCTCCAGGAGGGCACTGAAGCTTTCTTT.

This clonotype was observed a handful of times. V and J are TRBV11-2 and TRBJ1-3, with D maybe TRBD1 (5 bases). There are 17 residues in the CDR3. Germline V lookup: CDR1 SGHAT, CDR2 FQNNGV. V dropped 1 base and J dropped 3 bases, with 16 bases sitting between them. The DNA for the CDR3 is TGTGCCAGCAGCTTAGTAGGCAGGGAAAAAGGTGGAAACACCATATATTTT. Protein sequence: CASSLVGREKGGNTIYF.

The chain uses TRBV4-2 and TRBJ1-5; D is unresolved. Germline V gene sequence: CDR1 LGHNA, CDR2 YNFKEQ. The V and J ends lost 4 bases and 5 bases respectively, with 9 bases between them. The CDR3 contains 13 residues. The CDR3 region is CASSLTLDQPQHF. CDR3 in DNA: TGTGCCAGCAGCCTTACCCTCGATCAGCCCCAGCATTTT.

Here the CDR3 reads CATRKSTGELFF. CDR3 DNA sequence: TGTGCCACCAGAAAAAGCACCGGGGAGCTGTTTTTT. The chain uses TRBV24-1 and TRBJ2-2; D gene unclear. Trimming stripped 7 bases from V and 4 bases from J, with 6 bases between. Germline V lookup: CDR1 KGHDR, CDR2 SFDVKD. This CDR3 region has 12 residues.

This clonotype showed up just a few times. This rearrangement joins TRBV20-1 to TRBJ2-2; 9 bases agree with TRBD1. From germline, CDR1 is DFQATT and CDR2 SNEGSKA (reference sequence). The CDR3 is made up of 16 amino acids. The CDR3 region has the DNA TGCTGCGCTAGAGCCACAGGGGGCGCGGGCACCGGGGAGCTGTTTTTT. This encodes CCARATGGAGTGELFF.

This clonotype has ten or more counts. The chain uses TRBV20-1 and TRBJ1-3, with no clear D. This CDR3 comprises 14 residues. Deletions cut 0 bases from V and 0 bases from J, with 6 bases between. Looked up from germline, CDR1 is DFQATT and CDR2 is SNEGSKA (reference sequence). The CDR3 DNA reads TGCAGTGCTAGAGAACAGAACTCTGGAAACACCATATATTTT. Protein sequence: CSAREQNSGNTIYF.

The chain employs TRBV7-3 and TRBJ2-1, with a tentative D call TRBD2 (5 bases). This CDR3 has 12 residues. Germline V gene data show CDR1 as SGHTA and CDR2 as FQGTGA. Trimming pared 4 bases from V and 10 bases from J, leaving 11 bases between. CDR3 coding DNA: TGTGCCAGCAGCTCCCCTTCGGGAGAGCAGTTCTTC. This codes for CASSSPSGEQFF.

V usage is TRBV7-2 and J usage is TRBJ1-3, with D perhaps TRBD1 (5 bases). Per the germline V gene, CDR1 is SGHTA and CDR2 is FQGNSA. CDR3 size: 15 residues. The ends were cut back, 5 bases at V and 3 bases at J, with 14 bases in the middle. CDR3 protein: CASSAYGGVGNTIYF. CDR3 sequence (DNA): TGTGCCAGCAGCGCCTACGGGGGGGTTGGAAACACCATATATTTT.

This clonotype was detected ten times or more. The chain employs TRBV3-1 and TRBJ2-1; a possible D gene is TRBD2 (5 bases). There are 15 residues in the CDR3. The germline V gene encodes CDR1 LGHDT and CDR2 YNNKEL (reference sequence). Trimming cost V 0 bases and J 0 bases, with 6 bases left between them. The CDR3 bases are TGTGCCAGCAGCCAAGATGGGAGCTCCTACAATGAGCAGTTCTTC. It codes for CASSQDGSSYNEQFF.

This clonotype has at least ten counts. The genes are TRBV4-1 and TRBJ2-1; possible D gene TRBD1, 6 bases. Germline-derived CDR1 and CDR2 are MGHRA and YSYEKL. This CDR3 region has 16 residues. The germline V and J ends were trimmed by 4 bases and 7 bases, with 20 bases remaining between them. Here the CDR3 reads CASSRQRNRELNEQFF. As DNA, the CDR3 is TGCGCCAGCAGCCGCCAAAGGAACAGGGAACTTAATGAGCAGTTCTTC.

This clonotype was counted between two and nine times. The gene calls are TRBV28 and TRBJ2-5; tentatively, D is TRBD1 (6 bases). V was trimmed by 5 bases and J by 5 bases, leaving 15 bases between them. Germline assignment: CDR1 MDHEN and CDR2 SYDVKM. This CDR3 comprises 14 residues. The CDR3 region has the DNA TGTGCCAGCAGTCCAAACAGGGTCGGGGAGACCCAGTACTTC. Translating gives CASSPNRVGETQYF.

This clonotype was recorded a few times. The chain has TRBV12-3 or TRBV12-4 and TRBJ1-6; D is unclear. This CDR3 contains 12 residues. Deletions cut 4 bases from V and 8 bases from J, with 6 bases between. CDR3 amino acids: CASSWLDSPLHF. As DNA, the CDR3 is TGTGCCAGCAGTTGGCTTGATTCACCCCTCCACTTT.

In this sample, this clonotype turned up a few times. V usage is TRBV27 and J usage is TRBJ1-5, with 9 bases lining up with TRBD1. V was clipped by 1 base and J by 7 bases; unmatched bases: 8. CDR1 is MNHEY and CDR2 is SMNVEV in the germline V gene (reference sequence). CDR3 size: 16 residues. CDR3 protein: CASSLWGQGLAQPQHF. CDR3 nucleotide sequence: TGTGCCAGCAGTTTATGGGGACAGGGTCTTGCACAGCCCCAGCATTTT.

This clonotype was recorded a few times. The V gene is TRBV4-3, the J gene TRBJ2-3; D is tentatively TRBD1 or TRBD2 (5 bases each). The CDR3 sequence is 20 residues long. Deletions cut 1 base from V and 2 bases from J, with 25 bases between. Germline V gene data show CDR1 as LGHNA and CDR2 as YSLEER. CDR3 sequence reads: CASSQGASGRLRGVTDTQYF. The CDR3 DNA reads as TGCGCCAGCAGCCAAGGGGCCAGCGGACGCCTACGAGGGGTCACAGATACGCAGTATTTT.

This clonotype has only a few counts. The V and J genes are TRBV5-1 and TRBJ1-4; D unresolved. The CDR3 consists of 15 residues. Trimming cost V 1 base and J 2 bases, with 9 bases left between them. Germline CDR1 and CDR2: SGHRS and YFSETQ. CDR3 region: CASSLSGPTNEKLFF. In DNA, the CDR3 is TGCGCCAGCAGCTTGTCCGGGCCCACTAATGAAAAACTGTTTTTT.